This TCR beta chain was obtained from a study of beta chain features in type 1 diabetes. Study-level results: When Type 1 diabetes patients were examined, their TCRB CDR3s proved moderately but significantly shorter in all four CD4+ subsets.

The table lists this clone with a few counts. What it binds is unknown. The isolated RNA, all of it, was reverse transcribed, so expressed TCRB transcripts were what got sequenced. Measured with immunoSEQ multiplex PCR; TCRdb has only the in-frame clones, and not every one. The sample has around 690,000 clones; around 12% are singletons. In germline, CDR1 is LGHNA, CDR2 YSLEER. V trimming: 4 bases; J trimming: 4 bases; junction bases outside the gene matches: 1. This CDR3 contains 14 residues. This TCR was recovered from a man aged 25-40 years with type 1 diabetes. This chain links TRBV4-3 with TRBJ2-6; the match to TRBD1 covers 7 bases. Input material: naive CD4+ T cells from blood. CDR3 nucleotides: TGCGCCAGCAGCCTGGACAGGGGGGCCAACGTCCTGACTTTC. Amino acids: CASSLDRGANVLTF.